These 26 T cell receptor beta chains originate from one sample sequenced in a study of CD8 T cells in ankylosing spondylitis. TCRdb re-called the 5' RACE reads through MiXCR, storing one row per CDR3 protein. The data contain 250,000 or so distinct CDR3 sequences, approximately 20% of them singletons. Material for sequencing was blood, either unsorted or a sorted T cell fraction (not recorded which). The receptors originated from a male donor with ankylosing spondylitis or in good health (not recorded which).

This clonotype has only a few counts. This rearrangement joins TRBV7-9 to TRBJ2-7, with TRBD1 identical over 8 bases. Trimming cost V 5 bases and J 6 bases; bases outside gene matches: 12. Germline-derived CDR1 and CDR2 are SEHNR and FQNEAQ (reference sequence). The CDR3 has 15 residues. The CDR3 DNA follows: TGTGCCAGCAGCCCTGTTCAGGGGGCGTCGGTCGAGCAGTACTTC. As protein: CASSPVQGASVEQYF.

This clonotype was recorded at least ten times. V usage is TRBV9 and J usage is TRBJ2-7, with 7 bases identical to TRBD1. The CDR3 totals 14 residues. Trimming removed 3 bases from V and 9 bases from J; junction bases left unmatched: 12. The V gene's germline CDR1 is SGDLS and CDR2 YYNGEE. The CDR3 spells CASSAGTDIERQYF. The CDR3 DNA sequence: TGTGCCAGCAGCGCCGGGACAGACATTGAGAGGCAGTACTTC.

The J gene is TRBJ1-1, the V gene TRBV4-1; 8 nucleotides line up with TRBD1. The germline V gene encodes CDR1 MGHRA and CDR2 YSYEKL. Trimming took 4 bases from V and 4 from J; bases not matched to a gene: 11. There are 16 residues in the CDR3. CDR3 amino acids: CASSPNQGAGTTEAFF. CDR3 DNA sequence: TGCGCCAGCAGCCCCAACCAGGGGGCAGGGACCACTGAAGCTTTCTTT.

CDR3 in amino acids: CASSLAPGVSGYEQYF. The CDR3 DNA follows: TGCGCCAGCAGCTTGGCCCCAGGGGTGAGCGGGTACGAGCAGTACTTC. The genes are TRBV5-1 and TRBJ2-7; D could derive from TRBD1 or TRBD2 (6 bases each). Germline lookup yields CDR1 SGHRS and CDR2 YFSETQ. This CDR3 is 16 amino acids long. V lost 0 bases and J lost 4, with 17 bases in between.

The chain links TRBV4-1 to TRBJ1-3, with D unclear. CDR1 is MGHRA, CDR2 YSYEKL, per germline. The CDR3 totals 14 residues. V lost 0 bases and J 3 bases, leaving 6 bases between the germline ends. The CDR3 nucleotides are TGCGCCAGCAGCCAAGATCATAGTGGAAACACCATATATTTT. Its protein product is CASSQDHSGNTIYF.

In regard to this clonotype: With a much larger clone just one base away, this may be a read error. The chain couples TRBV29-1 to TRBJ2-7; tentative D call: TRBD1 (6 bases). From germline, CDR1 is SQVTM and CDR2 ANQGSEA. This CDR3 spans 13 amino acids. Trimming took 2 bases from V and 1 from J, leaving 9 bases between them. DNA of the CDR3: TGCAGCGTTGAACCGGACAGTTCCTACGAGCAGTACTTC. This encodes CSVEPDSSYEQYF.

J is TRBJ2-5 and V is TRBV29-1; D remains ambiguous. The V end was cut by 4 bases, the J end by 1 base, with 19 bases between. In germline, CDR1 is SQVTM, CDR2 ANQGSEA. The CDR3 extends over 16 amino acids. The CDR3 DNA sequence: TGCAGCGTTGTTCGGGCCTACGGAGCGACCCAAGAGACCCAGTACTTC. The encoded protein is CSVVRAYGATQETQYF.

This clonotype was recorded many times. The CDR3 is CSVSDRVPYEQYF. Here the CDR3 DNA reads TGCAGCGTTTCGGACAGGGTCCCCTACGAGCAGTACTTC. The V and J genes are TRBV29-1 and TRBJ2-7, with 8 bases identical to TRBD1. Germline assignment: CDR1 SQVTM and CDR2 ANQGSEA. Trimming at V came to 5 bases and at J to 2 bases, leaving 5 bases not matched to a gene. The CDR3 is made up of 13 amino acids.

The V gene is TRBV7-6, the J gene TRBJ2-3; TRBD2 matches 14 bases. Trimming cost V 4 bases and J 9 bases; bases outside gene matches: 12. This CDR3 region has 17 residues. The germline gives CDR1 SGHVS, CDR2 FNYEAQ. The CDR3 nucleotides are TGTGCCAGCAGCTCACCTGGGACTAGCGGGAGCCCCGGGACGCAGTATTTT. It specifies CASSSPGTSGSPGTQYF.

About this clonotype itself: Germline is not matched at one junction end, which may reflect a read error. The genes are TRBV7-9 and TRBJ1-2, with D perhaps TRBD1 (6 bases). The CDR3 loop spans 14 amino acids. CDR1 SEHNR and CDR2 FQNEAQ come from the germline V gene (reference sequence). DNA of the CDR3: TGTGCCAGCAGCCCTCTATGGGGGCCCTATGGCTACCCCTTC. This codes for CASSPLWGPYGYPF.

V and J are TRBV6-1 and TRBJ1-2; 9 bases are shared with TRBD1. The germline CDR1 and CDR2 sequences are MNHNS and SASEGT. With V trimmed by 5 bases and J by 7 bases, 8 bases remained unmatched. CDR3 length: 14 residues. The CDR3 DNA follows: TGTGCCAGCAGTCCTCGGACAGGGGATCGTGGCTACACCTTC. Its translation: CASSPRTGDRGYTF.

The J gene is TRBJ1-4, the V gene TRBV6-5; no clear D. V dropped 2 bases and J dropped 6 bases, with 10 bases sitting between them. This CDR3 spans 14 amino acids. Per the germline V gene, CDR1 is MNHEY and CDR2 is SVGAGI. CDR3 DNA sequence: TGTGCCAGCAGTTACGGACCTGGGGATGAAAAACTGTTTTTT. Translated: CASSYGPGDEKLFF.

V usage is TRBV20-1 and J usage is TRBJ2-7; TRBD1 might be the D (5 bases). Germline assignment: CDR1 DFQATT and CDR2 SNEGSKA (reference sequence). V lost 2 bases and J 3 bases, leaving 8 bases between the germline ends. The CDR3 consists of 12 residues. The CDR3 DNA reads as TGCAGTGCTAGACAGGGAATCTACGAGCAGTACTTC. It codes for CSARQGIYEQYF.

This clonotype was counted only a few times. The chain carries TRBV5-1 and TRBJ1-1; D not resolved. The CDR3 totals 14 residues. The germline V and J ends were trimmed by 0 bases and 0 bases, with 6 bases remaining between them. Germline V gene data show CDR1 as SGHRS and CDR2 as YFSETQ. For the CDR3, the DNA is TGCGCCAGCAGCTTGGACAGACTGAACACTGAAGCTTTCTTT. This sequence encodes CASSLDRLNTEAFF.

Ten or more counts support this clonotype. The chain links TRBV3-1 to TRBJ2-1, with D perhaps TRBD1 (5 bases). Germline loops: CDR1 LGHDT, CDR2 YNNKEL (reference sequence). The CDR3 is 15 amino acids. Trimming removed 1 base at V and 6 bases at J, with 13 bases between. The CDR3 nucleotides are TGTGCCAGCAGCCAAGGGGCAGGGCAAAGCAATGAGCAGTTCTTC. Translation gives CASSQGAGQSNEQFF.

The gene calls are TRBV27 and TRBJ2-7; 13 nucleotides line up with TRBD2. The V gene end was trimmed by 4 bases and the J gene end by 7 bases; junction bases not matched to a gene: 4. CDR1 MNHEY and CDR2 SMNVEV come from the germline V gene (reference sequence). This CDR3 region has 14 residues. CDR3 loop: CASSSGTSGKEQYF. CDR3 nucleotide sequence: TGTGCCAGCAGTTCCGGGACTAGCGGGAAGGAGCAGTACTTC.

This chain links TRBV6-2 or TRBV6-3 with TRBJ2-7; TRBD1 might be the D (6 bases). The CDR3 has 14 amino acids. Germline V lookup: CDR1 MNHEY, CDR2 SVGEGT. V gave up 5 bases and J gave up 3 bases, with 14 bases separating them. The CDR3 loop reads CASSDRDIGYEQYF. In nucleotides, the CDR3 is TGTGCCAGCAGTGACCGGGACATCGGCTACGAGCAGTACTTC.

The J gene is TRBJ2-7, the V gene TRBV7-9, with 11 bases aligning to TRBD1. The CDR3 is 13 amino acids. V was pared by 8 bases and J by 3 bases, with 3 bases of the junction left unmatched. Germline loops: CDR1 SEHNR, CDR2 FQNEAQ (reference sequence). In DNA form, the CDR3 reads TGTGCCAGCGGGACAGGGGGTTGCTACGAGCAGTACTTC. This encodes CASGTGGCYEQYF. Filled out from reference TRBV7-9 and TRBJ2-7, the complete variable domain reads DTGVSQNPRHKITKRGQNVTFRCDPISEHNRLYWYRQTLGQGPEFLTYFQNEAQLEKSRLLSDRFSAERPKGSFSTLEIQRTEQGDSAMYLCASGTGGCYEQYFGPGTRLTVT.

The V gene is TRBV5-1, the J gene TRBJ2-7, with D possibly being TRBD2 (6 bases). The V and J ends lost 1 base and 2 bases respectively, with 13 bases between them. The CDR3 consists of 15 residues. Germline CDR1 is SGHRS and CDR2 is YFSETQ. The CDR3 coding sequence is TGCGCCAGCAGCTTGTTACCAGCGGGCGCCTACGAGCAGTACTTC. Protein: CASSLLPAGAYEQYF.

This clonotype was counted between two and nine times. The CDR3 sequence: CSVNSRERDEQFF. CDR3 in DNA: TGCAGTGTTAATTCGCGGGAGAGGGATGAGCAGTTCTTC. The rearrangement joins TRBV20-1 to TRBJ2-1; 7 bases map to TRBD2. There are 13 residues in the CDR3. From germline, CDR1 is DFQATT and CDR2 SNEGSKA (reference sequence). V shed 7 bases and J 8 bases; nucleotides not matched to a gene: 11.

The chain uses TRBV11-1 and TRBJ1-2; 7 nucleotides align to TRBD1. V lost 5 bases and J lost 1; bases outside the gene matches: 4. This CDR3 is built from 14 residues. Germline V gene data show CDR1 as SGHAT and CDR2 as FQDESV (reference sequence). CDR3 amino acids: CASSTGQLNYGYTF. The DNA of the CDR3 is TGTGCCAGCAGCACGGGACAGCTTAACTATGGCTACACCTTC.

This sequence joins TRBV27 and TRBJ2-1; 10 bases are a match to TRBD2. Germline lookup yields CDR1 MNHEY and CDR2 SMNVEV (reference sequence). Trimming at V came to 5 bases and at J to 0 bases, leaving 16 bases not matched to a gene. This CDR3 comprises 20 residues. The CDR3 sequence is CASSGQTSGSAWGSYNEQFF. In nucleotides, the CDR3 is TGTGCCAGCAGTGGACAGACTAGCGGGTCGGCTTGGGGCTCCTACAATGAGCAGTTCTTC.

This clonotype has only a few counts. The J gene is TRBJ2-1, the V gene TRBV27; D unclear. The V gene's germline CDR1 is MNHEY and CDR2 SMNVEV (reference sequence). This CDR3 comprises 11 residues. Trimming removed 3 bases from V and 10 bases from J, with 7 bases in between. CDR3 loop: CASSFGLEQFF. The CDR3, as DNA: TGTGCCAGCAGTTTCGGGCTAGAGCAGTTCTTC.

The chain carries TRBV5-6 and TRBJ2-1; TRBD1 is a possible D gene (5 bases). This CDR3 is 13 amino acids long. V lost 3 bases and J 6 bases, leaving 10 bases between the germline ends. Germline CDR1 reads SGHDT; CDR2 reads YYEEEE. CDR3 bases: TGTGCCAGCAGCTACCAGGGCGCCAATGAGCAGTTCTTC. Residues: CASSYQGANEQFF.

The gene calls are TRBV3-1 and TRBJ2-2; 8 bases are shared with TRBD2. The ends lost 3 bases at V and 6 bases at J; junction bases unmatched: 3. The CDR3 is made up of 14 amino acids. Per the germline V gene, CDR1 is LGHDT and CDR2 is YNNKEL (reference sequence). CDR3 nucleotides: TGTGCCAGCAGCCACCAACTAGCGGCCGGGGAGCTGTTTTTT. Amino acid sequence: CASSHQLAAGELFF. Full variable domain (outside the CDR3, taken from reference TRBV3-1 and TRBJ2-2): DTAVSQTPKYLVTQMGNDKSIKCEQNLGHDTMYWYKQDSKKFLKIMFSYNNKELIINETVPNRFSPKSPDKAHLNLHINSLELGDSAVYFCASSHQLAAGELFFGEGSRLTVL.

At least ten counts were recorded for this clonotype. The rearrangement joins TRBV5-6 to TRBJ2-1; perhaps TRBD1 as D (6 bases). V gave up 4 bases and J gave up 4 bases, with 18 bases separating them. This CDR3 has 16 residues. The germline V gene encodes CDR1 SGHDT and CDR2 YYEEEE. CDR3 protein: CASSLPRGFKYNEQFF. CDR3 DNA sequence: TGTGCCAGCAGCCTACCCAGGGGTTTCAAATACAATGAGCAGTTCTTC.